A selection of T cell receptor beta chains follows, all from one sample in a study of T cell responses to AZD1222 COVID-19 vaccine. Assay used: immunoSEQ multiplex PCR; TCRdb lists only in-frame clones, some missing. The table shows over 110,000 clones, with under 90% occurring only once. The sample in question was peripheral blood, obtained 28 days after the second AZD1222 dose. The receptors were sampled from an adult who received the AZD1222 COVID-19 vaccine. Both conserved end residues are part of each CDR3. Fields, in order: clone size, V gene, D gene, J gene, CDR3 protein, CDR3 DNA. D genes are given only for firm matches. Clone size appears in some rows only: once, few, many, or a class for an expanded clone.

>-|TRBV18|-|TRBJ1-2
CASSPVVGPAEGYTF
TGTGCCAGCTCACCAGTCGTGGGCCCAGCGGAAGGCTACACCTTC
>-|TRBV28|-|TRBJ1-3
CASIGSPGNTIYF
TGTGCCAGCATCGGGAGTCCTGGAAACACCATATATTTT
>-|TRBV6-5|TRBD2|TRBJ2-1
CASRSGTSGIDEQFF
TGTGCCAGCAGGTCCGGGACTAGCGGGATCGATGAGCAGTTCTTC
>-|TRBV12-3/TRBV12-4|-|TRBJ1-1
CASNSDGVTEAFF
TGTGCCAGCAATTCCGACGGGGTGACTGAAGCTTTCTTT
>few|TRBV19|-|TRBJ1-1
CASSIPELRRAFF
TGTGCCAGTAGTATCCCAGAACTTCGGCGAGCTTTCTTT
>-|TRBV19|-|TRBJ2-5
CATTQGGYQETQYF
TGTGCCACCACTCAAGGGGGTTACCAAGAGACCCAGTACTTC
>-|TRBV6-6|-|TRBJ1-5
CASKPSGVIRQPQHF
TGTGCCAGTAAACCTTCGGGGGTGATTCGGCAGCCCCAGCATTTT
>once|TRBV5-4|-|TRBJ1-1
CASRGIGSTEAFF
TGTGCCAGCAGGGGAATTGGGTCGACTGAAGCTTTCTTT
>-|TRBV10-3|TRBD1|TRBJ1-2
CAISEHGTGHGYTF
TGTGCCATCAGTGAGCACGGGACAGGGCATGGCTACACCTTC
>-|TRBV24-1|-|TRBJ2-1
CATGVTPYNEQFF
TGTGCCACCGGCGTTACACCCTACAATGAGCAGTTCTTC
>-|TRBV6-5|TRBD1|TRBJ2-2
CASSSDRGLNTGELFF
TGTGCCAGCAGTTCCGACAGGGGTCTAAACACCGGGGAGCTGTTTTTT
>-|TRBV10-3|-|TRBJ2-1
CAISDVNEQFF
TGTGCCATCAGTGATGTGAATGAGCAGTTCTTC
>-|TRBV3-1/TRBV3-2|-|TRBJ1-2
CASSARRGESGYTF
TGTGCCAGCAGCGCGAGGCGGGGGGAGAGTGGCTACACCTTC
>-|TRBV19|-|TRBJ1-5
CASSIAPGGGQPQHF
TGTGCCAGTAGTATCGCCCCCGGGGGGGGACAGCCCCAGCATTTT
>-|TRBV10-1|TRBD2|TRBJ2-3
CASSLLSGGGHDTQYF
TGCGCCAGCAGTTTACTAAGCGGGGGGGGACACGATACGCAGTATTTT
>-|TRBV12-3/TRBV12-4|-|TRBJ2-5
CASSGTSRETQYF
TGTGCCAGCAGCGGGACCTCGCGGGAGACCCAGTACTTC
>-|TRBV13|-|TRBJ2-7
CASSSLLARQYF
TGTGCCAGCAGCTCTCTGCTAGCAAGGCAGTACTTC
>-|TRBV3-1/TRBV3-2|-|TRBJ2-2
CASSQKRAGELFF
TGTGCCAGCAGCCAGAAGAGGGCCGGGGAGCTGTTTTTT
>-|TRBV7-9|-|TRBJ1-5
CASSPVFSNQPQHF
TGTGCCAGCAGCCCAGTGTTTAGCAATCAGCCCCAGCATTTT
>few|TRBV10-2|TRBD1|TRBJ1-4
CASRSRTGNEKLFF
TGCGCCAGCAGATCTCGGACAGGGAATGAAAAACTGTTTTTT
>-|TRBV19|-|TRBJ1-2
CASNGKVTTGNYGYTF
TGTGCCAGTAATGGGAAAGTCACTACAGGAAACTATGGCTACACCTTC
>-|TRBV11-3|-|TRBJ1-1
CASSLTSNTEAFF
TGTGCCAGCAGCCTTACCTCGAACACTGAAGCTTTCTTT
>-|TRBV7-9|-|TRBJ1-1
CASSLALNTEAFF
TGTGCCAGCAGCCTAGCGTTGAACACTGAAGCTTTCTTT
>-|TRBV5-1|-|TRBJ1-6
CASRVLPDLSSPLHF
TGCGCCAGCCGCGTCCTCCCCGATCTTAGTTCACCCCTCCACTTT
>-|TRBV27|-|TRBJ2-6
CASTWGIPGANVLTF
TGTGCCAGCACATGGGGGATTCCTGGGGCCAACGTCCTGACTTTC
>-|TRBV5-1|-|TRBJ1-2
CASSSPLASYGYTF
TGCGCCAGCAGCTCACCATTGGCCTCATATGGCTACACCTTC